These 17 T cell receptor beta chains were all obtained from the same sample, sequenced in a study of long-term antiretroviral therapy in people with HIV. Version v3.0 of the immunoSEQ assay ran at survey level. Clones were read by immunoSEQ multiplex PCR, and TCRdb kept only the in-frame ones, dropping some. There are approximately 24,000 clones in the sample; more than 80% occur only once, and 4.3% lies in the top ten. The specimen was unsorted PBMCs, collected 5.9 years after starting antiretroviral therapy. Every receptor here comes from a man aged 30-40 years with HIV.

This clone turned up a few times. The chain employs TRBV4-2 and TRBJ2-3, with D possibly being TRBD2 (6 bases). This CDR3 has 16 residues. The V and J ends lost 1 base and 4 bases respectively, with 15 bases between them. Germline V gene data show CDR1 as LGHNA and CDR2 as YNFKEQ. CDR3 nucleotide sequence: TGTGCCAGCAGCCAAGCGTCAGGGAGGTTAGCAGATACGCAGTATTTT. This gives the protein CASSQASGRLADTQYF.

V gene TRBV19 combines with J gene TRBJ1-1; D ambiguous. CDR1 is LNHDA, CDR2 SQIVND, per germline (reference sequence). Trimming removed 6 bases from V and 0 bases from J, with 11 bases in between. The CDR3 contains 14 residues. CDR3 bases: TGTGCCAGTAGCGGGGTTGTTATGAACACTGAAGCTTTCTTT. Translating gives CASSGVVMNTEAFF.

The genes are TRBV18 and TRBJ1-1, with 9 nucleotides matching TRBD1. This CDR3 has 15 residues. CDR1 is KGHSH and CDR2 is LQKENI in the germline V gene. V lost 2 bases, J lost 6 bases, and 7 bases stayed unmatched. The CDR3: CASSPEGQGRSEAFF. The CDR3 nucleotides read TGTGCCAGCTCACCAGAGGGACAGGGCAGGTCTGAAGCTTTCTTT.

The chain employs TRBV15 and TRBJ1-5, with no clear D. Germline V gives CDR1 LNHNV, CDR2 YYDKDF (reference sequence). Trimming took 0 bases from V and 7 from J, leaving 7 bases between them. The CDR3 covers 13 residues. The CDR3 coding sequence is TGTGCCACCAGCAGAGATGTACTGCAGCCCCAGCATTTT. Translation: CATSRDVLQPQHF.

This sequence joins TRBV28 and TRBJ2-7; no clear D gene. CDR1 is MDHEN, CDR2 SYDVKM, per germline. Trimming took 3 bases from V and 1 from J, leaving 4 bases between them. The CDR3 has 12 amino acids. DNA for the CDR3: TGTGCCAGCAGTTTTTCATCCTACGAGCAGTACTTC. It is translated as CASSFSSYEQYF.

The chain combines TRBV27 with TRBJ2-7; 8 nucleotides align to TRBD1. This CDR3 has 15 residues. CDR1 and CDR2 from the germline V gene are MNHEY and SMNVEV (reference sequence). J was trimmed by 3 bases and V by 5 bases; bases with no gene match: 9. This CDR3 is CASSGGQGSLYEQYF. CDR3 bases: TGTGCCAGCAGTGGTGGACAGGGCTCCCTCTACGAGCAGTACTTC.

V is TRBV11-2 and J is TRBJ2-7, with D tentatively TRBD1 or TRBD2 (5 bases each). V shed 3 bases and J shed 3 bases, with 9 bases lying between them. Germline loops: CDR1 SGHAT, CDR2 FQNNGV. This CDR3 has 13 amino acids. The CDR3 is CASSFGAVYEQYF. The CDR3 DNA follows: TGTGCCAGCAGCTTCGGGGCTGTCTACGAGCAGTACTTC.

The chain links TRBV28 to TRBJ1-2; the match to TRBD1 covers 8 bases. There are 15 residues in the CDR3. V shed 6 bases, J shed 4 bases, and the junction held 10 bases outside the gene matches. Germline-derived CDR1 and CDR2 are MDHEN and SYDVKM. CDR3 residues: CASRGQATNPYGYTF. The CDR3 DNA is TGTGCCAGCAGGGGACAGGCGACGAACCCCTATGGCTACACCTTC.

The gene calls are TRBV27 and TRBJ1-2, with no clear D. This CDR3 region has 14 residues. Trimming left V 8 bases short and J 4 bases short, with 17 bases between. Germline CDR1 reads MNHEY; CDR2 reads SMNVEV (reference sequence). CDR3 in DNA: TGTGCCAGCCGCCCCCGCGGCGGAATCTATGGCTACACCTTC. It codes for CASRPRGGIYGYTF.

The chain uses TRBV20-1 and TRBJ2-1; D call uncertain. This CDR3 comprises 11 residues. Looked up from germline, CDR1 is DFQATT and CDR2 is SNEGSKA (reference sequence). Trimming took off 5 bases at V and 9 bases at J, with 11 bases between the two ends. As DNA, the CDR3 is TGCAGTGCTCACCTTGAAGGTGAGCAGTTCTTC. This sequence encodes CSAHLEGEQFF.

CDR3 DNA sequence: TGTGCCAGCAGTGATAGTGAGATCTACGAGCAGTACTTC. As protein: CASSDSEIYEQYF. The chain employs TRBV2 and TRBJ2-7; D is uncertain. The CDR3 length is 13 residues. Trimming stripped 3 bases from V and 3 bases from J, with 9 bases between. Germline CDR1 SNHLY, CDR2 FYNNEI.

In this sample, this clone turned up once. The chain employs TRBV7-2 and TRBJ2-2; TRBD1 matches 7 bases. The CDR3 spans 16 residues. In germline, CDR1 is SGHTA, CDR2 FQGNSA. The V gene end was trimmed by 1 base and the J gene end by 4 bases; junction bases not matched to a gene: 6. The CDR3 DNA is TGTGCCAGCAGCTTAGACAGGGGCGTAATCACCGGGGAGCTGTTTTTT. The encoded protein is CASSLDRGVITGELFF.

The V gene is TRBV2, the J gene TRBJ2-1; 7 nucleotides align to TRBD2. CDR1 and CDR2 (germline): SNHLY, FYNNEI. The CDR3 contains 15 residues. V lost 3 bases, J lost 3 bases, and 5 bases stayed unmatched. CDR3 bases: TGTGCCAGCAGTGAGTCTCCTAGCGGCTACAATGAGCAGTTCTTC. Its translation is CASSESPSGYNEQFF.

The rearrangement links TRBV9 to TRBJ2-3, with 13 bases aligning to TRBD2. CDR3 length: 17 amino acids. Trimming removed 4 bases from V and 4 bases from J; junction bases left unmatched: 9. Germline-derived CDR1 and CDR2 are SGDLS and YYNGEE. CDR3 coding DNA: TGTGCCAGCAGCACAGGACTAGCGGGGGAGATAGCAGATACGCAGTATTTT. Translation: CASSTGLAGEIADTQYF. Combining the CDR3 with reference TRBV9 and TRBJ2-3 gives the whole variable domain DSGVTQTPKHLITATGQRVTLRCSPRSGDLSVYWYQQSLDQGLQFLIQYYNGEERAKGNILERFSAQQFPDLHSELNLSSLELGDSALYFCASSTGLAGEIADTQYFGPGTRLTVL.

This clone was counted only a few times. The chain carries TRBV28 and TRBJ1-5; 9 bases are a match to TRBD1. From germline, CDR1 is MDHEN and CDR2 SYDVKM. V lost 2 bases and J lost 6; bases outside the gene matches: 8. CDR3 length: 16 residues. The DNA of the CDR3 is TGTGCCAGCAGTTTAATCGACAGGGGGAGGTCTCAGCCCCAGCATTTT. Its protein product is CASSLIDRGRSQPQHF.

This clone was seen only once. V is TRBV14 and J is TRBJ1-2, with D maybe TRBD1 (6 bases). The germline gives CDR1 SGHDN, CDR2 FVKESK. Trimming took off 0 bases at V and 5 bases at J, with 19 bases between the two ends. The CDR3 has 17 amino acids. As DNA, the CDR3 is TGTGCCAGCAGCCAAGATGGAGGCGGGGGGGGCGAGTATGGCTACACCTTC. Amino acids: CASSQDGGGGGEYGYTF.

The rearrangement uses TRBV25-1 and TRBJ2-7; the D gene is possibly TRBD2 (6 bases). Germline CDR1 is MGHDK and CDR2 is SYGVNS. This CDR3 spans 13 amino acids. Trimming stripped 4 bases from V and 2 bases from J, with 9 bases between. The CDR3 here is CASSGLVPYEQYF. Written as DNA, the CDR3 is TGTGCCAGCAGTGGACTAGTCCCCTACGAGCAGTACTTC.